Listed below are T cell receptor beta chains from one sample, sequenced in a study of T cells in Graves' hyperthyroidism and ophthalmopathy. MiXCR, applied by TCRdb to the multiplex PCR reads, yields one record per CDR3 protein. The data contain almost 600,000 distinct CDR3 sequences, roughly 50% of them singletons. Sample: peripheral blood or thyroid tissue (not recorded which). These receptors were taken from a woman aged 18-30 years with Graves' hyperthyroidism. Both conserved end residues are part of each CDR3. A D gene is named only where the DNA matches it firmly. Not every row has a clone size; where given, it reads once, few, many or a size class.

CDR3nt,CDR3aa,abundance,j_gene,d_gene,v_gene
TGTGCCACCTCCGGCGGGGAGCTGTTTTTT,CATSGGELFF,.,TRBJ2-2,.,TRBV12-3/TRBV12-4
TGTGCCAGCGAAACAGGGGATAACTATGGCTACACCTTC,CASETGDNYGYTF,many,TRBJ1-2,TRBD1,TRBV5-5
TGCAGCGTTGACAGGGGTCTCCAAGAGACCCAGTACTTC,CSVDRGLQETQYF,.,TRBJ2-5,.,TRBV29-1
TGCAGCGTTGAAGATCATAGCGGGACCCCCGGCGAGCAGTACTTC,CSVEDHSGTPGEQYF,many,TRBJ2-7,TRBD2,TRBV29-1
TGTGCCAGCAGCTTAGGCGTTTTAGGGGGATCTGGAAACACCATATATTTT,CASSLGVLGGSGNTIYF,.,TRBJ1-3,.,TRBV13
TGTGCCAGCAGCCAAACTAGCGGGAGAACGTTCTTC,CASSQTSGRTFF,.,TRBJ2-7,TRBD2,TRBV7-6
TGTGCCAGCTCAACACAAAGATCGGCGCAGTACTTC,CASSTQRSAQYF,.,TRBJ2-7,.,TRBV18
TGTGCCAGCAGCGCTAGACAGGGGGGGCAGCCCCAGCATTTT,CASSARQGGQPQHF,many,TRBJ1-5,TRBD1,TRBV2
TGTGCCAGCAGTTTAAATTTCGGGAACACTGAAGCTTTCTTT,CASSLNFGNTEAFF,few,TRBJ1-1,.,TRBV2
TGCAGCGTGGGCCGATTGACTAGCGGGGCTTCCTACGAGCAGTACTTC,CSVGRLTSGASYEQYF,many,TRBJ2-7,TRBD2,TRBV29-1
TGTGCCAGCAGCCTTTGGCTAGCGGACACCGGGGAGCTGTTTTTT,CASSLWLADTGELFF,.,TRBJ2-2,TRBD2,TRBV27
TGCAGTGCTAGAGACACAAATTTTGAAGCTTTCTTT,CSARDTNFEAFF,many,TRBJ1-1,.,TRBV20-1
TGTGCCAGCAGCTTTCGGGGACGGGCAAATGAAAAACTGTTTTTT,CASSFRGRANEKLFF,.,TRBJ1-4,.,TRBV7-8
TGCAGTGCTAGCTTGCGGACAGGTTACCAAGAGACCCAGTACTTC,CSASLRTGYQETQYF,once,TRBJ2-5,TRBD1,TRBV20-1
TGTGCCAGCAGCTTGGCCTGGGGGTCGGCAGAGACCCAGTACTTC,CASSLAWGSAETQYF,.,TRBJ2-5,.,TRBV11-3
TGTGCCACCAGCAACACTTCAGGACAGGGGAGCTATGGCTACACCTTC,CATSNTSGQGSYGYTF,many,TRBJ1-2,TRBD1,TRBV15
TGTGCCAGGAAGAGGGGGCTCTATAATTCACCCCTCCACTTT,CARKRGLYNSPLHF,many,TRBJ1-6,TRBD1,TRBV6-5
TGTGCCACCAGTGCCGCTGGCGGGAAGGTCGGGGAGCTGTTTTTT,CATSAAGGKVGELFF,.,TRBJ2-2,.,TRBV12-3/TRBV12-4
TGTGCCAGCAAAGACACCTACTCAATGAATGAAAAACTGTTTTTT,CASKDTYSMNEKLFF,many,TRBJ1-4,.,TRBV14
TGTGCCTGGAGAGGGTCGGGATTAAAACTGTTTTTT,CAWRGSGLKLFF,.,TRBJ1-4,.,TRBV30
TGTGCCAGCAGCTTAGGACAGGGTGCCTACAATGGGCAGTTCTTC,CASSLGQGAYNGQFF,.,TRBJ2-1,TRBD1,TRBV7-9
TGCAGCGTTGAAAAGGACGGGGGAGAAGCTTTCTTT,CSVEKDGGEAFF,.,TRBJ1-1,.,TRBV29-1
TGCGCCAGCAGTGAGTCGGTGGCAGGGAGTAACTATGGCTACACCTTC,CASSESVAGSNYGYTF,once,TRBJ1-2,.,TRBV10-2
TGTGCCAGCAGCCCCTTCGGTGACAGTCAAGAGACCCAGTACTTC,CASSPFGDSQETQYF,.,TRBJ2-5,.,TRBV11-1
TGTGCCAGCAGTCCCAGGACAGCTGGGGCCAACGTCCTGACTTTC,CASSPRTAGANVLTF,many,TRBJ2-6,.,TRBV6-1
TGTGCCAGCAGCTACAGGGGTCACCACGCGAACACTGAAGCTTTCTTT,CASSYRGHHANTEAFF,many,TRBJ1-1,TRBD1,TRBV5-6
TGTGCCAGCAGCCAGTCCAGGGTCAACGGCAATCAGCCCCAGCATTTT,CASSQSRVNGNQPQHF,many,TRBJ1-5,.,TRBV6-6
TGCAGTGCCGTCAGTCTGGGGATGGGGCTAAGGCAGCCCCAGCATTTT,CSAVSLGMGLRQPQHF,.,TRBJ1-5,.,TRBV20-1
TGTGCCAGCAGCCCTGACACCGGGGTACGCAATCAGCCCCAGCATTTT,CASSPDTGVRNQPQHF,.,TRBJ1-5,.,TRBV7-3
TGTGCCAGCAGTTACTCATCGGACAAGCGGAGACCCCTCCACTTT,CASSYSSDKRRPLHF,many,TRBJ1-6,.,TRBV6-6
TGTGCCAGCAGTCACCCGCTTGGGGAGCCCCAGCATTTT,CASSHPLGEPQHF,few,TRBJ1-5,.,TRBV6-6
TGCAGTGCTAGAGGTGGACAGTATAATTCACCCCTCCACTTT,CSARGGQYNSPLHF,few,TRBJ1-6,.,TRBV20-1
TGTGCCACCAGTGATACCTTAGCGGGAGGGGGGCAAGAGACCCAGTACTTC,CATSDTLAGGGQETQYF,many,TRBJ2-5,TRBD2,TRBV24-1
TGTGCCAGCAGGGAGAGGGGGCTCGGCTCTGGGGCCAACGTCCTGACTTTC,CASRERGLGSGANVLTF,once,TRBJ2-6,TRBD1,TRBV2
TGTGCCACCCGACTAGCGGGTGGCACCGGGGAGCTGTTTTTT,CATRLAGGTGELFF,.,TRBJ2-2,TRBD2,TRBV7-9
TGCAGTGCTAGAGTCAGAAAGAGGGGTAGTGACACTGAAGCTTTCTTT,CSARVRKRGSDTEAFF,.,TRBJ1-1,.,TRBV20-1
TGTGCCAGCAGTGAGGGATCCTACGAGCAGTACTTC,CASSEGSYEQYF,many,TRBJ2-7,.,TRBV19
TGTGCCAGCAGCGTAGGATGGGGGGGTACTGGGGAGGAGCTGTTTTTT,CASSVGWGGTGEELFF,.,TRBJ2-2,TRBD2,TRBV9
TGTGCCAGCAGCTTAATATTGGGGCAAGAGACCCAGTACTTC,CASSLILGQETQYF,many,TRBJ2-5,.,TRBV5-8
TGTGCCATCACCGGACAGCAGGATCAGCCCCAGCATTTT,CAITGQQDQPQHF,many,TRBJ1-5,.,TRBV10-3
TGCAGTGCTAGAGACTTGGGGTTTCACGAGCAGTACTTC,CSARDLGFHEQYF,many,TRBJ2-7,.,TRBV20-1
TGCGCCAGCAGCTCGGACCCCCGAAGGAACACCGGGGAGCTGTTTTTT,CASSSDPRRNTGELFF,.,TRBJ2-2,.,TRBV5-1
TGTGCCAGCACATTCGTCGGAGGGACGGGGCTAAACTATGGCTACACCTTC,CASTFVGGTGLNYGYTF,.,TRBJ1-2,.,TRBV7-9
TGCAGCCAAGACAGGGTTCGCGGCTACACCTTC,CSQDRVRGYTF,few,TRBJ1-2,TRBD1,TRBV29-1
TGTGCCAGCAGCTTAAGCGGGACAGGCGAGAGTGAGCAGTTCTTC,CASSLSGTGESEQFF,.,TRBJ2-1,.,TRBV7-2
TGTGCCAGCAGCTTGGCCGTGGGGAGCGGCTATGGCTACACCTTC,CASSLAVGSGYGYTF,.,TRBJ1-2,.,TRBV5-5
TGTGCCAGCGGCACTAGAAATTACGAGCAGTACTTC,CASGTRNYEQYF,.,TRBJ2-7,.,TRBV2
TGTGCCACCAGTGATTGGGGACAGGGGGCCTACGAGCAGTACTTC,CATSDWGQGAYEQYF,.,TRBJ2-7,TRBD1,TRBV24-1
TGTGCCAGCAGACCGGGACACCGCAATCAGCCCCAGCATTTT,CASRPGHRNQPQHF,.,TRBJ1-5,.,TRBV7-7
TGCAGCGCGGGACACTGGCTCTATGGCTACACCTTC,CSAGHWLYGYTF,many,TRBJ1-2,.,TRBV29-1